The 26 T cell receptor beta chains listed next were all sequenced from one sample in a study of Ad26.COV2.S vaccination and SARS-CoV-2 variants. Method: immunoSEQ multiplex PCR; TCRdb's copy keeps in-frame clones and lacks some. The table has about 410,000 clones, approximately 90% seen once. Treatment defined: some 19 received Ad26.COV2.S at low or high dose, single or two shots; about 5 received placebo; per-sample allocation not given. Day 63 after the first injection of vaccine or placebo was the sampling time. The starting material was peripheral blood, obtained in a trial of Ad26.COV2.S vaccine versus placebo. Every receptor here comes from a person aged 18 to 65 who received the Ad26.COV2.S COVID-19 vaccine or a placebo.

CDR3: CASGLDYTEQYF. For the CDR3, the DNA is TGTGCTAGTGGTTTGGACTACACAGAGCAGTACTTC. The chain combines TRBV12-5 with TRBJ2-7, with D unresolved. There are 12 residues in the CDR3. V shed 1 base and J shed 7 bases, with 8 bases lying between them. The V gene's germline CDR1 is LGHNT and CDR2 FRNRAP. The full variable domain, its missing parts supplied by reference TRBV12-5 and TRBJ2-7, is DARVTQTPRHKVTEMGQEVTMRCQPILGHNTVFWYRQTMMQGLELLAYFRNRAPLDDSGMPKDRFSAEMPDATLATLKIQPSEPRDSAVYFCASGLDYTEQYFGPGTRLTVT.

Only one count was recorded for this clone. V and J are TRBV5-1 and TRBJ1-2; TRBD1 aligns across 7 bases. Unmatched junction bases numbered 8, after V lost 0 bases and J lost 0 bases. CDR1 is SGHRS, CDR2 YFSETQ, per germline. This CDR3 has 17 residues. The CDR3 region is CASSLGDRKPTNYGYTF. DNA of the CDR3: TGCGCCAGCAGCTTGGGGGACAGAAAACCGACTAACTATGGCTACACCTTC. The whole variable domain, remainder taken from reference TRBV5-1 and TRBJ1-2, is KAGVTQTPRYLIKTRGQQVTLSCSPISGHRSVSWYQQTPGQGLQFLFEYFSETQRNKGNFPGRFSGRQFSNSRSEMNVSTLELGDSALYLCASSLGDRKPTNYGYTFGSGTRLTVV.

The V gene is TRBV6-5, the J gene TRBJ1-1; D unresolved. The CDR3 length is 13 residues. In germline, CDR1 is MNHEY, CDR2 SVGAGI. The V end lost 4 bases, the J end lost 4 bases, and 10 bases lay between the germline ends. Here the CDR3 reads CASSSGGPTEAFF. Here the CDR3 DNA reads TGTGCCAGCAGTTCCGGCGGCCCCACTGAAGCTTTCTTT.

The chain links TRBV7-9 to TRBJ1-2; TRBD1 might be the D (5 bases). The CDR3 covers 12 residues. CDR1 and CDR2 from the germline V gene are SEHNR and FQNEAQ (reference sequence). Trimming removed 1 base at V and 8 bases at J, with 8 bases between. The CDR3 loop reads CASSLEGQGYTF. Here the CDR3 DNA reads TGTGCCAGCAGCTTAGAGGGGCAAGGCTACACCTTC.

The V gene is TRBV19, the J gene TRBJ1-5; unclear D gene. V dropped 5 bases and J dropped 2 bases, with 22 bases sitting between them. This CDR3 is 18 amino acids long. Per germline, CDR1 LNHDA and CDR2 SQIVND (reference sequence). As DNA, the CDR3 is TGTGCCAGTAGTCTGGACGGTAGCCGGGTTACAGGCAATCAGCCCCAGCATTTT. Amino acid sequence: CASSLDGSRVTGNQPQHF.

CDR3 nucleotides: TGTGCCAGCGAGGAAGCGGGGGAACCCTACGAGCAGTACTTC. It codes for CASEEAGEPYEQYF. The V and J genes are TRBV6-5 and TRBJ2-7, with 8 bases fitting TRBD2. The V gene's germline CDR1 is MNHEY and CDR2 SVGAGI. This CDR3 is built from 14 residues. The trim removed 8 bases at V and 2 bases at J, leaving 8 bases unmatched.

This chain links TRBV6-2 or TRBV6-3 with TRBJ1-5; D not certain. Germline CDR1 MNHEY, CDR2 SVGEGT. Deletions cut 4 bases from V and 0 bases from J, with 10 bases between. This CDR3 is built from 15 residues. The CDR3 spells CASSSVGYSNQPQHF. The CDR3 DNA reads TGTGCCAGCAGTTCTGTCGGTTATAGCAATCAGCCCCAGCATTTT.

The chain is built from TRBV10-3 and TRBJ1-2, with D possibly being TRBD1 (5 bases). The V and J ends lost 6 bases and 2 bases respectively, with 10 bases between them. CDR3 size: 13 residues. Germline CDR1 is ENHRY and CDR2 is SYGVKD. CDR3 nucleotides: TGTGCCATCAGAGCGGGGCCAAACTATGGCTACACCTTC. Encoded protein: CAIRAGPNYGYTF.

CDR3 sequence reads: CASSFDRLNYGYTF. The CDR3 DNA follows: TGTGCCAGCAGTTTCGACAGGCTTAACTATGGCTACACCTTC. The chain carries TRBV6-2 or TRBV6-3 and TRBJ1-2, with D possibly matching TRBD1 (6 bases). This CDR3 has 14 amino acids. Germline assignment: CDR1 MNHEY and CDR2 SVGEGT. V was pared by 4 bases and J by 1 base, with 10 bases between.

Comments on this clone: The sample carries other DNA sequences with the same CDR3. CDR3 in amino acids: CASSSTGDYGYTF. The CDR3 DNA reads as TGTGCCAGCAGCTCCACGGGGGACTATGGCTACACCTTC. The chain has TRBV7-9 and TRBJ1-2; D possibly corresponds to TRBD1 (5 bases). With 4 bases removed from V and 3 bases from J, the gap between germline ends came to 9 bases. This CDR3 has 13 amino acids. The germline V gene has CDR1 SEHNR and CDR2 FQNEAQ (reference sequence).

The rearrangement uses TRBV4-1 and TRBJ1-2, with 7 bases that match TRBD1. The V segment lost 6 bases and the J segment 0 bases; nucleotides outside the gene matches: 16. CDR1 MGHRA and CDR2 YSYEKL come from the germline V gene. CDR3 size: 18 residues. CDR3 DNA sequence: TGCGCCAGCAGGCACCCCGGACAGGAGGAAAGGACTAACTATGGCTACACCTTC. This translates into CASRHPGQEERTNYGYTF.

This clone was observed a few times. The chain carries TRBV2 and TRBJ1-2, with a tentative D call TRBD1 (6 bases). Deletions cut 9 bases from V and 1 base from J, with 18 bases between. CDR3 length: 15 residues. The germline V gene has CDR1 SNHLY and CDR2 FYNNEI. For the CDR3, the DNA is TGTGCCAGTATCCCTCAGGGGACTATTAACTATGGCTACACCTTC. Its protein product is CASIPQGTINYGYTF.

V usage is TRBV30 and J usage is TRBJ1-2; TRBD1 matches 7 bases. CDR1 and CDR2 (germline): GTSNPN, SVGIG (reference sequence). This CDR3 spans 16 amino acids. V trimming: 2 bases; J trimming: 4 bases; junction bases outside the gene matches: 13. CDR3 sequence (DNA): TGTGCCTGGAGTTCCCTTAAATGGACAGGCCCCTATGGCTACACCTTC. Translating it yields CAWSSLKWTGPYGYTF.

This chain uses TRBV27 with TRBJ2-7; 7 nucleotides agree with TRBD1. CDR1 is MNHEY and CDR2 is SMNVEV in the germline V gene (reference sequence). CDR3 length: 14 residues. Trimming took 5 bases from V and 4 from J; bases not matched to a gene: 8. CDR3 DNA: TGTGCCAGCAGTAGCCTCCGGGACAGATACGAGCAGTACTTC. Its translation is CASSSLRDRYEQYF.

J is TRBJ1-5 and V is TRBV10-3, with D maybe TRBD1 (5 bases). There are 14 residues in the CDR3. Per the germline V gene, CDR1 is ENHRY and CDR2 is SYGVKD. V lost 2 bases and J lost 6, with 11 bases in between. The CDR3 sequence is CAISETGFAQPQHF. The CDR3 DNA is TGTGCCATCAGTGAGACAGGCTTCGCTCAGCCCCAGCATTTT.

The chain links TRBV7-9 to TRBJ2-2, with no clear D. There are 16 residues in the CDR3. Germline CDR1 SEHNR, CDR2 FQNEAQ (reference sequence). Trimming left V 2 bases short and J 7 bases short, with 17 bases between. CDR3 in amino acids: CASSLIVVVSGGELFF. The CDR3 DNA reads TGTGCCAGCAGCTTAATCGTCGTGGTCTCGGGCGGGGAGCTGTTTTTT.

The rearrangement joins TRBV24-1 to TRBJ1-1; TRBD1 might be the D (5 bases). The V end was cut by 2 bases, the J end by 6 bases, with 9 bases between. CDR1 is KGHDR, CDR2 SFDVKD, per germline. CDR3 length: 13 residues. The CDR3 is CATSDSSGPEAFF. The CDR3 nucleotides are TGTGCCACCAGTGATTCATCGGGACCTGAAGCTTTCTTT.

The chain has TRBV15 and TRBJ2-4, with no clear D. CDR3 length equals 14 residues. V was shortened by 0 bases and J by 5 bases, with 8 bases between the two germline ends. In germline, CDR1 is LNHNV, CDR2 YYDKDF (reference sequence). CDR3 in DNA: TGTGCCACCAGCAGAGAAAGTGACCAAAACATTCAGTACTTC. This translates into CATSRESDQNIQYF.

On this clone: The sample holds other DNA sequences that translate to the same CDR3. The CDR3 coding sequence is TGTGCCAGCAGCTTAACTCCCCCTGAAAAACTGTTTTTT. It encodes CASSLTPPEKLFF. This chain connects TRBV7-9 to TRBJ1-4; D is ambiguous. Germline CDR1 is SEHNR and CDR2 is FQNEAQ (reference sequence). CDR3 length: 13 residues. Trimming shortened V by 2 bases and J by 7 bases, and 8 bases separated the two germline ends.

The chain carries TRBV12-5 and TRBJ2-1; TRBD2 aligns across 9 bases. J lost 6 bases, V lost 0 bases, and 9 bases had no gene match. Germline V gene sequence: CDR1 LGHNT, CDR2 FRNRAP. The CDR3 spans 17 residues. In nucleotides, the CDR3 is TGTGCTAGTGGTTTGGTATTGAGGGCTAGCGGGGCCAATGAGCAGTTCTTC. Amino acids: CASGLVLRASGANEQFF.

The chain uses TRBV7-9 and TRBJ2-2; perhaps TRBD1 as D (6 bases). Trimming shortened V by 5 bases and J by 0 bases, and 16 bases separated the two germline ends. Germline assignment: CDR1 SEHNR and CDR2 FQNEAQ (reference sequence). This CDR3 has 17 residues. For the CDR3, the DNA is TGTGCCAGCAGCGGCAGAAGTCGACAGGCGAACACCGGGGAGCTGTTTTTT. It specifies CASSGRSRQANTGELFF.

Many counts were recorded for this clone. The chain links TRBV2 to TRBJ1-2; a weak D match, TRBD1 (6 bases). The CDR3 contains 14 residues. CDR1 and CDR2 from the germline V gene are SNHLY and FYNNEI. The germline V and J ends were trimmed by 6 bases and 2 bases, with 13 bases remaining between them. CDR3 amino acids: CASRAGAGNYGYTF. Here the CDR3 DNA reads TGTGCCAGCAGGGCAGGGGCAGGGAACTATGGCTACACCTTC.

V gene TRBV4-1 combines with J gene TRBJ1-2, with D unresolved. Germline V gene lookup returns CDR1 MGHRA and CDR2 YSYEKL. The ends were cut back, 1 base at V and 7 bases at J, with 16 bases in the middle. The CDR3 totals 15 residues. The CDR3 loop is CASSQVGRRLIGYTF. CDR3 nucleotide sequence: TGCGCCAGCAGCCAAGTCGGCAGAAGATTGATTGGCTACACCTTC.

V is TRBV9 and J is TRBJ2-3; D remains unclear. Germline CDR1 reads SGDLS; CDR2 reads YYNGEE. Trimming left V 3 bases short and J 4 bases short, with 6 bases between. The CDR3 length is 12 residues. The CDR3 nucleotides are TGTGCCAGCAGCGCCCGCCCAGATACGCAGTATTTT. Translation: CASSARPDTQYF. Drawing the rest from reference TRBV9 and TRBJ2-3, the complete variable domain is DSGVTQTPKHLITATGQRVTLRCSPRSGDLSVYWYQQSLDQGLQFLIQYYNGEERAKGNILERFSAQQFPDLHSELNLSSLELGDSALYFCASSARPDTQYFGPGTRLTVL.

Here the CDR3 reads CASSAGSGGRRNTEAFF. In DNA, the CDR3 is TGTGCCAGCAGCGCGGGGTCCGGGGGGCGGCGGAACACTGAAGCTTTCTTT. The chain is built from TRBV7-9 and TRBJ1-1; possible D gene TRBD1, 6 bases. V shed 5 bases and J shed 1 base, with 20 bases lying between them. Germline CDR1 SEHNR, CDR2 FQNEAQ (reference sequence). CDR3 length: 17 residues.

The rearrangement joins TRBV4-1 to TRBJ2-4, with D perhaps TRBD2 (7 bases). Trimming removed 0 bases from V and 2 bases from J, with 17 bases in between. Germline lookup yields CDR1 MGHRA and CDR2 YSYEKL. The CDR3 contains 18 residues. The CDR3 DNA sequence: TGCGCCAGCAGCCAAGAAGGGTTGGCGGGGGCAACCAAAAACATTCAGTACTTC. As protein: CASSQEGLAGATKNIQYF.